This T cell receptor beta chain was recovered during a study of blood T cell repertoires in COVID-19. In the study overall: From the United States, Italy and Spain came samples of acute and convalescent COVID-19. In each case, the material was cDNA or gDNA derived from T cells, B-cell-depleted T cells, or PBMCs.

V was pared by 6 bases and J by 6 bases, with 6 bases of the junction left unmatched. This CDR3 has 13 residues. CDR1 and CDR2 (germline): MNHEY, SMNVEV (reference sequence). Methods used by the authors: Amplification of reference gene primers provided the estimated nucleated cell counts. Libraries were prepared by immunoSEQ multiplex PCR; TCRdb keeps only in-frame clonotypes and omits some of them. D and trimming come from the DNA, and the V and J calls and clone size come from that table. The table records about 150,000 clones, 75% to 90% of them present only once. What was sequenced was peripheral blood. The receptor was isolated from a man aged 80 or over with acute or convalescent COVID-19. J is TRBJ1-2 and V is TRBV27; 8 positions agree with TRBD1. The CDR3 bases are TGTGCCAGCAGGCGGACAGGGACACATGGCTACACCTTC. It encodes CASRRTGTHGYTF.